This TCR beta chain was identified in a study of T cell responses to AZD1222 COVID-19 vaccine. Broader study findings: At study baseline, merely more than 5 AZD1222 recipients were seropositive. Repertoire samples came only from after the peak T cell response. Clonal diversity may have been underestimated, and the donors were mostly white British, with more females than males.

The repertoire was sequenced with immunoSEQ multiplex PCR; TCRdb's copy has only in-frame clones and lacks some. The repertoire includes around 110,000 clones, approximately 85% of them detected once, and roughly 4% sits in the top ten. The count of this clone is one. No antigen is known for it. Per the germline V gene, CDR1 is WSHSY and CDR2 is SAAADI. The length of the CDR3 is 15 residues. Trimming left V 4 bases short and J 0 bases short, with 10 bases between. Sample: peripheral blood, taken on day 0 of MenACWY control vaccination. The clonotype comes from an adult in good health. The V and J genes are TRBV10-2 and TRBJ1-3; D gene unclear. The CDR3 DNA follows: TGCGCCAGCAGTGCTGACCTACTCTCTGGAAACACCATATATTTT. Its translation: CASSADLLSGNTIYF.